The next 29 T cell receptor beta chains were all read from a single sample in a study of human versus mouse CDR3 diversity and MHC coevolution. The method was immunoSEQ multiplex PCR; TCRdb's version includes in-frame clones alone and lacks a portion of them. The sample shows around 77,000 clones, less than 95% of them seen only once. Material for sequencing was naive CD4+ T cells from blood. As to subset: CD45RO-negative CD62L-positive naive CD4 T cells. These receptors originate from a person aged 25 to 69 in good health.

The chain joins TRBV11-2 to TRBJ2-2; 8 nucleotides align to TRBD2. CDR3 length: 15 residues. The germline CDR1 and CDR2 sequences are SGHAT and FQNNGV. Trimming cost V 5 bases and J 7 bases; bases outside gene matches: 9. CDR3 DNA: TGTGCCAGCAGCGCCGGGACTAGTGGGTTCGGGGAGCTGTTTTTT. This codes for CASSAGTSGFGELFF.

V is TRBV10-3 and J is TRBJ1-5; TRBD1 matches 8 bases. V lost 4 bases, J lost 1 base, and 6 bases stayed unmatched. Germline V gives CDR1 ENHRY, CDR2 SYGVKD. This CDR3 spans 16 amino acids. CDR3 coding DNA: TGTGCCATCAGTGGGGCACAGGGGGACAGCAATCAGCCCCAGCATTTT. As protein: CAISGAQGDSNQPQHF.

To note about this clone: Mismatch with germline at one junction end may stem from a read error. This chain's CDR3 is CAGRVSSYNSPLHF. In DNA, the CDR3 is TGTGCCGGCAGAGTCAGCTCCTATAATTCACCCCTCCACTTT. The V and J genes are TRBV6-5 and TRBJ1-6, with D uncertain. The CDR3 sequence is 14 residues long. Germline V gene data show CDR1 as MNHEY and CDR2 as SVGAGI.

The genes are TRBV19 and TRBJ2-3, with 10 bases identical to TRBD1. Germline V lookup: CDR1 LNHDA, CDR2 SQIVND (reference sequence). CDR3 length equals 16 residues. Trimming removed 8 bases from V and 0 bases from J; junction bases left unmatched: 8. The CDR3 protein is CASGDRGYTSTDTQYF. The CDR3, as DNA: TGTGCCAGTGGGGACAGGGGCTACACTAGCACAGATACGCAGTATTTT.

This clone appeared once. The chain links TRBV30 to TRBJ2-2; TRBD1 agrees at 8 bases. This CDR3 comprises 14 residues. Looked up from germline, CDR1 is GTSNPN and CDR2 is SVGIG (reference sequence). The J segment lost 7 bases and the V segment lost 2 bases, leaving 6 bases of the junction unmatched. Here the CDR3 reads CAWSYQGAIGELFF. The CDR3 nucleotides are TGTGCCTGGAGTTACCAGGGGGCGATCGGGGAGCTGTTTTTT.

This clone was found a few times. The chain carries TRBV19 and TRBJ1-1, with 8 bases identical to TRBD1. This CDR3 has 14 residues. Germline V gene data show CDR1 as LNHDA and CDR2 as SQIVND (reference sequence). After removal of 6 bases from V and 1 base from J, the junction contained 4 bases not matched to a gene. The DNA of the CDR3 is TGTGCCAGTAGCAGCAGGGGGCAGAACACTGAAGCTTTCTTT. Translated: CASSSRGQNTEAFF.

V is TRBV7-2 and J is TRBJ2-2; 7 bases are shared with TRBD2. V lost 5 bases and J lost 6; bases outside the gene matches: 12. The CDR3 extends over 16 amino acids. The germline V gene has CDR1 SGHTA and CDR2 FQGNSA. This CDR3 is CASSRGTIRVAGELFF. CDR3 in DNA: TGTGCCAGCAGCCGAGGGACTATCCGGGTGGCCGGGGAGCTGTTTTTT.

The rearrangement links TRBV25-1 to TRBJ2-3, with 8 nucleotides matching TRBD2. This CDR3 is built from 16 residues. The germline V gene encodes CDR1 MGHDK and CDR2 SYGVNS. J was trimmed by 6 bases and V by 2 bases; bases with no gene match: 10. CDR3 coding DNA: TGTGCCAGCAGTGAAAGGCCCGGGGGGGGCGCGGATACGCAGTATTTT. Encoded protein: CASSERPGGGADTQYF.

The chain employs TRBV2 and TRBJ2-6; D remains ambiguous. CDR1 and CDR2 from the germline V gene are SNHLY and FYNNEI. The CDR3 contains 15 residues. The ends were cut back, 2 bases at V and 2 bases at J, with 7 bases in the middle. The CDR3 spells CASSETPAGANVLTF. CDR3 bases: TGTGCCAGCAGTGAAACCCCGGCTGGGGCCAACGTCCTGACTTTC.

The rearrangement joins TRBV4-1 to TRBJ1-6; 8 bases line up with TRBD1. Trimming cost V 2 bases and J 5 bases; bases outside gene matches: 5. Looked up from germline, CDR1 is MGHRA and CDR2 is YSYEKL. The CDR3 runs to 16 residues. The CDR3 spells CASSQRTGFDNSPLHF. The CDR3 region has the DNA TGCGCCAGCAGCCAACGGACAGGGTTCGATAATTCACCCCTCCACTTT.

This chain links TRBV2 with TRBJ2-6; maybe TRBD1 (5 bases). The CDR3 consists of 13 residues. Germline CDR1 SNHLY, CDR2 FYNNEI. Trimming took 7 bases from V and 4 from J, leaving 8 bases between them. CDR3 bases: TGTGCCAGCACCAGGGTAGGGGCCAACGTCCTGACTTTC. Protein product: CASTRVGANVLTF.

V usage is TRBV28 and J usage is TRBJ1-5; a possible D gene is TRBD1 (5 bases). Looked up from germline, CDR1 is MDHEN and CDR2 is SYDVKM. With 4 bases removed from V and 0 bases from J, the gap between germline ends came to 13 bases. The CDR3 contains 16 residues. Written as DNA, the CDR3 is TGTGCCAGCAGTTACCGCGGGACGGATAGCAATCAGCCCCAGCATTTT. Residues: CASSYRGTDSNQPQHF.

The chain has TRBV4-1 and TRBJ2-6, with a possible D match to TRBD2 (6 bases). The germline V gene has CDR1 MGHRA and CDR2 YSYEKL. The CDR3 is made up of 20 amino acids. Trimming removed 8 bases from V and 0 bases from J, with 26 bases in between. The CDR3 is CASRSVGRTESISGANVLTF. CDR3 coding DNA: TGCGCCAGCCGATCCGTTGGGAGGACGGAAAGCATCTCTGGGGCCAACGTCCTGACTTTC.

The rearrangement joins TRBV5-1 to TRBJ2-7; TRBD1 agrees at 7 bases. Germline V CDR1 and CDR2: SGHRS, YFSETQ. The CDR3 consists of 15 residues. V lost 2 bases, J lost 3 bases, and 8 bases stayed unmatched. The CDR3 region is CASSLGTVGYYEQYF. In DNA, the CDR3 is TGCGCCAGCAGCTTAGGGACAGTGGGATACTACGAGCAGTACTTC.

The chain links TRBV18 to TRBJ2-7; D is unresolved. The V gene's germline CDR1 is KGHSH and CDR2 LQKENI. The V end was cut by 2 bases, the J end by 4 bases, with 6 bases between. The CDR3 contains 12 residues. The CDR3 DNA sequence: TGTGCCAGCTCACCAGACAAGTACGAGCAGTACTTC. Its protein is CASSPDKYEQYF. Filled out from reference TRBV18 and TRBJ2-7, the complete variable domain reads NAGVMQNPRHLVRRRGQEARLRCSPMKGHSHVYWYRQLPEEGLKFMVYLQKENIIDESGMPKERFSAEFPKEGPSILRIQQVVRGDSAAYFCASSPDKYEQYFGPGTRLTVT.

The rearrangement links TRBV25-1 to TRBJ1-4; tentative D call: TRBD1 (6 bases). The V end was cut by 3 bases, the J end by 8 bases, with 13 bases between. The CDR3 runs 14 residues. Germline loops: CDR1 MGHDK, CDR2 SYGVNS. In nucleotides, the CDR3 is TGTGCCAGCAGTGAGACAGGAGGCTACGAAAAACTGTTTTTT. Protein product: CASSETGGYEKLFF.

The chain uses TRBV2 and TRBJ1-5; 7 positions agree with TRBD1. The germline CDR1 and CDR2 sequences are SNHLY and FYNNEI. J was trimmed by 3 bases and V by 8 bases; bases with no gene match: 10. This CDR3 contains 15 residues. This CDR3 is CASEGDRVPNQPQHF. The CDR3 DNA sequence: TGTGCCAGCGAGGGAGACAGGGTTCCCAATCAGCCCCAGCATTTT.

In this sample, this clone turned up a few times. V and J are TRBV7-9 and TRBJ1-2; D is unclear. The CDR3 length is 12 residues. V was shortened by 1 base and J by 8 bases, with 8 bases between the two germline ends. Looked up from germline, CDR1 is SEHNR and CDR2 is FQNEAQ (reference sequence). CDR3: CASSLESEGYTF. The CDR3 DNA sequence: TGTGCCAGCAGCTTAGAGTCGGAGGGCTACACCTTC.

V usage is TRBV2 and J usage is TRBJ2-7; 9 positions match TRBD2. The CDR3 has 16 amino acids. Germline loops: CDR1 SNHLY, CDR2 FYNNEI. V shed 3 bases, J shed 6 bases, and the junction held 12 bases outside the gene matches. CDR3 coding DNA: TGTGCCAGCAGTGAGCGTTCGGTAGCGGGAGCTGGCGAGCAGTACTTC. This gives the protein CASSERSVAGAGEQYF. Drawing the rest from reference TRBV2 and TRBJ2-7, the complete variable domain is EPEVTQTPSHQVTQMGQEVILRCVPISNHLYFYWYRQILGQKVEFLVSFYNNEISEKSEIFDDQFSVERPDGSNFTLKIRSTKLEDSAMYFCASSERSVAGAGEQYFGPGTRLTVT.

The J gene is TRBJ1-1, the V gene TRBV2; 7 nucleotides line up with TRBD1. The CDR3 extends over 14 amino acids. Germline V gene data show CDR1 as SNHLY and CDR2 as FYNNEI. With V trimmed by 4 bases and J by 0 bases, 2 bases remained unmatched. For the CDR3, the DNA is TGTGCCAGCAGTGGTGGGACAGTGAACACTGAAGCTTTCTTT. It encodes CASSGGTVNTEAFF.

The genes are TRBV5-1 and TRBJ1-1, with D possibly matching TRBD1 (6 bases). The V gene's germline CDR1 is SGHRS and CDR2 YFSETQ. The V end lost 0 bases, the J end lost 4 bases, and 16 bases lay between the germline ends. The CDR3 is 16 residues long. CDR3 region: CASSLEQGSRRTEAFF. The CDR3 DNA reads TGCGCCAGCAGCTTGGAGCAGGGGAGCCGTCGCACTGAAGCTTTCTTT.

V gene TRBV30 combines with J gene TRBJ1-2, with D unclear. V shed 3 bases and J shed 8 bases, with 13 bases lying between them. The CDR3 spans 12 residues. CDR1 is GTSNPN and CDR2 is SVGIG in the germline V gene (reference sequence). The CDR3 here is CAWSPLFMGYTF. The CDR3 nucleotides are TGTGCCTGGAGCCCCCTATTTATGGGCTACACCTTC.

V is TRBV16 and J is TRBJ1-1; tentative D call: TRBD1 (5 bases). The CDR3 has 14 residues. V lost 4 bases and J lost 2, with 11 bases in between. The germline CDR1 and CDR2 sequences are KGHSY and FQNENV. CDR3 sequence: CASSLQTANTEAFF. DNA for the CDR3: TGTGCCAGCAGCCTACAGACAGCCAACACTGAAGCTTTCTTT.

V is TRBV11-2 and J is TRBJ2-2; 9 bases agree with TRBD2. The V gene's germline CDR1 is SGHAT and CDR2 FQNNGV. V shed 5 bases and J 4 bases; nucleotides not matched to a gene: 8. The CDR3 has 16 residues. CDR3 sequence reads: CASSPTRRGGTGELFF. The DNA of the CDR3 is TGTGCCAGCAGCCCCACACGGCGGGGGGGCACCGGGGAGCTGTTTTTT.

This clone was counted a single time. This chain connects TRBV25-1 to TRBJ1-1, with 9 bases matching TRBD1. This CDR3 is 16 amino acids long. Per germline, CDR1 MGHDK and CDR2 SYGVNS. V shed 2 bases and J 6 bases; nucleotides not matched to a gene: 10. CDR3 bases: TGTGCCAGCAGTGAAAGTTTGACAGGGGGTTTGCCTGAAGCTTTCTTT. Residues: CASSESLTGGLPEAFF. The complete variable domain, with remaining parts taken from reference TRBV25-1 and TRBJ1-1, reads EADIYQTPRYLVIGTGKKITLECSQTMGHDKMYWYQQDPGMELHLIHYSYGVNSTEKGDLSSESTVSRIRTEHFPLTLESARPSHTSQYLCASSESLTGGLPEAFFGQGTRLTVV.

The chain joins TRBV11-1 to TRBJ1-1; D is possibly TRBD1 (6 bases). The CDR3 is 14 amino acids. V lost 0 bases and J lost 4, with 9 bases in between. CDR1 and CDR2 from the germline V gene are SGHAT and FQDESV (reference sequence). The CDR3 here is CASSLARQATEAFF. CDR3 in DNA: TGTGCCAGCAGCTTAGCGCGACAGGCCACTGAAGCTTTCTTT.

The rearrangement links TRBV18 to TRBJ2-3; D unresolved. Germline CDR1 and CDR2: KGHSH and LQKENI. This CDR3 has 14 amino acids. V gave up 3 bases and J gave up 2 bases, with 9 bases separating them. DNA of the CDR3: TGTGCCAGCTCACCGAATCACTACACAGATACGCAGTATTTT. Translation gives CASSPNHYTDTQYF.

The chain uses TRBV5-1 and TRBJ1-1; possible D gene TRBD1, 6 bases. CDR1 and CDR2 from the germline V gene are SGHRS and YFSETQ. The length of the CDR3 is 14 residues. V was clipped by 0 bases and J by 6 bases, with 12 bases between them. The CDR3 loop reads CASSLDNRDAEAFF. The CDR3 DNA reads as TGCGCCAGCAGCTTGGATAACAGGGACGCTGAAGCTTTCTTT.

This clone was seen a handful of times. The chain carries TRBV27 and TRBJ2-5; D perhaps matches TRBD2 (7 bases). V was clipped by 0 bases and J by 5 bases, with 16 bases between them. CDR1 is MNHEY and CDR2 is SMNVEV in the germline V gene (reference sequence). CDR3 length: 16 residues. CDR3 amino acids: CASSLSRGAPVETQYF. CDR3 in DNA: TGTGCCAGCAGTTTATCTCGGGGGGCCCCCGTTGAGACCCAGTACTTC.